The entry that follows covers one TCR beta chain sequence. Its antigen remains unidentified. The record has no base qualities; no much larger clone is one base away. The junction shows trimming of 6 bases on V and 10 bases on J, and the gene matches do not reach 10 bases of it. The CDR3 runs 13 residues from the cysteine to the phenylalanine. Only the CDR3 part of the read is kept: 39 bases, read in frame from the first base. CDR1 is given as SGHAT and CDR2 as FQDESV, both from the germline V gene (reference sequence). This record belongs to a study of glioma-infiltrating T cells after dendritic cell vaccination (dated by TCRdb to about 2016). With respect to the entire study: The cohort included 15 or so glioblastoma patients drawn from Phase I and II dendritic cell vaccination trials, of whom 9 were newly diagnosed and 6 had recurrent disease. Patients received autologous tumor lysate-pulsed dendritic cell vaccination between the early 2000s and the early 2010s. The vaccine consisted of monocyte-derived dendritic cells cultured less than 9 days with IL-4 and GM-CSF, then pulsed overnight with autologous tumor lysate. Three intradermal dendritic cell vaccine injections were administered to patients at biweekly intervals in the arm below the axilla. Deep sequencing of TCR beta CDR3 regions was used to quantify tumor-infiltrating lymphocyte content and compare tumor and blood repertoires in dendritic cell-vaccinated glioblastoma patients. TCR sequencing metrics, including TIL content and tumor-blood repertoire overlap, were correlated with survival after dendritic cell vaccination. What the authors observed across the whole study: The cohort was small and heterogeneous, few patients had complete blood and tumor sets, and even fewer had initial-recurrent tumor pairs. Higher estimated pretreatment TIL content predicted longer time to progression and overall survival after dendritic cell vaccination. The response model built on TCR overlap across three groups was characterized as speculative, with prospective validation still needed. TCR clonality showed no direct relationship with survival, which suggests that a diverse polyclonal response may be important.

In light of the paper, this sample's time point label describes: after dendritic cell vaccination, including at tumor progression/relapse. Selection of patients required sufficient residual fresh-frozen tumor tissue and over two years of available survival data. An isocitrate dehydrogenase mutation was not carried by any of the glioblastoma patients, although molecular status was otherwise variable. PBMC collection took place before vaccination, two weeks after the third vaccination, and at tumor progression if progression occurred. The Qiagen DNeasy Blood extraction Kit was used to extract genomic DNA. TCRB CDR3 regions were amplified from 2 ug genomic DNA, or all available DNA if less, using the immunoSEQ assay. For multiplex PCR, 60 forward primers for TCR V beta segments and 13 reverse primers for J beta segments were used. To estimate reads per starting template, synthetic control templates were spiked into each sample at limiting dilution. The Illumina HiSeq System generated 87 bp sequencing reads. Per the original workflow: PCR and sequencing errors were removed by a nearest neighbor algorithm that merged closely related sequences. TCR overlap was defined as the percentage of unique tumor TCR beta sequences that were also present in the same patient's peripheral blood. The source is immuneACCESS, and TCRdb retained only in-frame sequences with V and J called. Part of the clones is not carried over; for the studies checked, unresolved V genes explain less than half of this, and the remainder is unexplained. V and J calls and clone size follow that table, whereas D and trimming were derived from the DNA. Here the sample has 100,000 or so clones; 90% occur a single time. The ten largest clones represent 2.5% to 3.5% of the sample.

Sequencing used blood, obtained after dendritic cell vaccination. Recombination joined TRBV11-1 with TRBJ1-2, and 8 junction bases match TRBD1. This clonotype was sampled from a human donor with glioblastoma. The sequenced DNA is TGTGCCAGCAGAGCTACAGGGGGTAGCGCCTACACCTTC. Its translation is CASRATGGSAYTF.